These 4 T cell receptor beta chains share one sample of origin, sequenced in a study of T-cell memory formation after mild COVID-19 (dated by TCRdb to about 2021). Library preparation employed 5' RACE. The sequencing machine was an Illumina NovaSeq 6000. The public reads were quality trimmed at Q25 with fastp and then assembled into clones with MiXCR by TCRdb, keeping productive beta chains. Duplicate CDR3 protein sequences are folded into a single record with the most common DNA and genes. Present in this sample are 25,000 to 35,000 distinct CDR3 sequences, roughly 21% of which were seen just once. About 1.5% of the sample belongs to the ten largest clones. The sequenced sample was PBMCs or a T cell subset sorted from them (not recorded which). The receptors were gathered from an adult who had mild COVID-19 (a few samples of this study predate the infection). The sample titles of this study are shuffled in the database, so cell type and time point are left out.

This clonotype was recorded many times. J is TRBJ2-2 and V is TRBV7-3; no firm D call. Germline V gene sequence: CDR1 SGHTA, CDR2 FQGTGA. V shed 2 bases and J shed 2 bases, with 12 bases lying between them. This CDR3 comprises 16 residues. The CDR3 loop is CASSLQIRFNTGELFF. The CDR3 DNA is TGTGCCAGCAGCTTACAGATACGATTTAACACCGGGGAGCTGTTTTTT.

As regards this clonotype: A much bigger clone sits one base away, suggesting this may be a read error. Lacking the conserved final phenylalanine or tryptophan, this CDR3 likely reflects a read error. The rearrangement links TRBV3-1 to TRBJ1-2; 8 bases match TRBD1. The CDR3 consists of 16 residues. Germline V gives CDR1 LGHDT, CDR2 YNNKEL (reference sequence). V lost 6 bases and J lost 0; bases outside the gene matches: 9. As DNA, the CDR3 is TGTGCCAGCAGACCGACCGGGACAGGTACTAACTATGGCTACACCTTA. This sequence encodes CASRPTGTGTNYGYTL.

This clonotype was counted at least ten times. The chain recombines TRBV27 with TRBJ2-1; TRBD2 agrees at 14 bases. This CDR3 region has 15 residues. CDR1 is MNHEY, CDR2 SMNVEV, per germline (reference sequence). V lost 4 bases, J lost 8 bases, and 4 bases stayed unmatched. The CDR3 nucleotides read TGTGCCAGCAGTTCGACTAGCGGGAGGGCCTATGAGCAGTTCTTC. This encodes CASSSTSGRAYEQFF.

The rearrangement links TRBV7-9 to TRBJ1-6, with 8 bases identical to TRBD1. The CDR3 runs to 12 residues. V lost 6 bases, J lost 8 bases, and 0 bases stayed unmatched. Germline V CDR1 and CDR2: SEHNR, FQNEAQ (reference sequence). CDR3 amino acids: CASRTGDSPLHF. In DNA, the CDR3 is TGTGCCAGCAGGACAGGGGATTCACCCCTCCACTTT.